This is a list of T cell receptor beta chains from one sample in a study of blood T cell repertoires in COVID-19. Generated by immunoSEQ multiplex PCR, the TCRdb table keeps only in-frame clones and is missing some. The repertoire includes roughly 50,000 clones, 65% to 85% of them detected once, and less than 20% sits in the top ten. The sequencing sample was made of peripheral blood. The receptor set was obtained from a human donor with active or convalescent COVID-19. The donor label of this sample is uncertain. Each CDR3 is given with its conserved first and last residue. The D gene is left open where the match is weak. Clone size is not always given. Where it is, it says once, few, many or a class for expanded clones.

TRBJ2-1 - 15 TRBV13 - TGTGCCAGCAGCACTCGGGGGGCCTCCTACAATGAGCAGTTCTTC CASSTRGASYNEQFF
TRBJ2-2 TRBD1 16 TRBV4-1 - TGCGCCAGCAGCCAAGATCCAGGGGGCCAGATCGGGGAGCTGTTTTTT CASSQDPGGQIGELFF
TRBJ2-7 - 12 TRBV28 - TGTGCCAGCTTTTCCCCAGGCCACGAGCAGTACTTC CASFSPGHEQYF
TRBJ2-1 - 13 TRBV6-5 - TGTGCCAGCAGTTACGTTCCGCGCAATGAGCAGTTCTTC CASSYVPRNEQFF
TRBJ1-6 - 15 TRBV7-9 - TGTGCCAGCAGCCCGTTGACAGGAATGAATTCACCCCTCCACTTT CASSPLTGMNSPLHF
TRBJ2-1 TRBD2 17 TRBV5-1 - TGCGCCAGCAGCTCTACCCCTAGCGGGCACTCCTACAATGAGCAGTTCTTC CASSSTPSGHSYNEQFF
TRBJ1-3 TRBD1 13 TRBV5-1 - TGCGCCAGCAGCCCTGACAGGGCAAACACCATATATTTT CASSPDRANTIYF
TRBJ1-5 - 14 TRBV5-5 once TGTGCCAGCAGCTTGGCTGGGGGGGGGCAGCCCCAGCATTTT CASSLAGGGQPQHF
TRBJ1-6 - 12 TRBV28 - TGTGCCAGCAGAGGAGTGAGTTCACCCCTCCACTTT CASRGVSSPLHF
TRBJ1-3 - 15 TRBV4-3 once TGCGCCAGCAGCCAAGACCCGGGGGCTGGAAACACCATATATTTT CASSQDPGAGNTIYF
TRBJ2-7 - 17 TRBV24-1 once TGTGCCACCAGTGACGGATGGGGGGACAGCCCTATTTTGGAGCAGTACTTC CATSDGWGDSPILEQYF
TRBJ2-1 - 16 TRBV27 - TGTGCCAGCAGTTTATCCTCGGTACGCTCCTACAATGAGCAGTTCTTC CASSLSSVRSYNEQFF
TRBJ1-2 - 13 TRBV24-1 - TGTGCCACCAATGATTCGACACCGTATGGCTACACCTTC CATNDSTPYGYTF
TRBJ1-5 TRBD1 13 TRBV19 - TGTGCCAGTAGTGGGACAGGGTCCCAGCCCCAGCATTTT CASSGTGSQPQHF
TRBJ2-1 TRBD2 15 TRBV11-1 - TGTGCCAGCAGCTTAAGCGGGAAGGCCTACAATGAGCAGTTCTTC CASSLSGKAYNEQFF
TRBJ1-6 - 14 TRBV6-6 - TGTGCCAGCAGTTACGGAGCGGGGAATTCACCCCTCCACTTT CASSYGAGNSPLHF
TRBJ2-3 TRBD2 17 TRBV2 once TGTGCCAGGGGTAAACACGGACTAGCGGGAGGAATAGATACGCAGTATTTT CARGKHGLAGGIDTQYF
TRBJ2-3 - 12 TRBV30 - TGTGCCTGGAGTCTCCAGGGTCACACGCAGTATTTT CAWSLQGHTQYF
TRBJ1-5 - 14 TRBV7-6 few TGTGCCAGCAGCTTAAGAGGGAGCAATCAGCCCCAGCATTTT CASSLRGSNQPQHF
TRBJ2-5 - 12 TRBV27 few TGTGCCAGCAAGACAGACCAAGAGACCCAGTACTTC CASKTDQETQYF
TRBJ1-1 - 12 TRBV27 few TGTGCCAGCAGTTTAGGGGGCGGTGAAGCTTTCTTT CASSLGGGEAFF
TRBJ2-7 TRBD1 17 TRBV27 - TGTGCCAGCAGTTTCATCAAAGACAGGGGCTACTCCTACGAGCAGTACTTC CASSFIKDRGYSYEQYF
TRBJ2-7 TRBD2 14 TRBV11-2 - TGTGCCAGCAGCATAGACGCAGGGAGGGACGAGCAGTACTTC CASSIDAGRDEQYF
TRBJ2-7 TRBD2 14 TRBV30 few TGTGCCTGGAGGTCTAGCGGGAGCAGGTACGAGCAGTACTTC CAWRSSGSRYEQYF
TRBJ2-5 TRBD1 13 TRBV7-3 - TGTGCCAGCAGCCCCGGACAGGGAGAGACCCAGTACTTC CASSPGQGETQYF
TRBJ1-2 TRBD1 12 TRBV29-1 - TGCAGCGTTGACGGGACAGGAGATGGCTACACCTTC CSVDGTGDGYTF
TRBJ2-5 - 17 TRBV5-4 - TGTGCCAGTTTTGCAGCGGAGACTTCCCTCCTCCAAGAGACCCAGTACTTC CASFAAETSLLQETQYF
TRBJ2-7 TRBD2 14 TRBV19 - TGTGCCAGTAGTGTTTTAGCGGGAGGGAACGAGCAGTACTTC CASSVLAGGNEQYF
TRBJ2-2 - 13 TRBV30 - TGTGCCTGGCGCCGCGGGTGGGCCGGGGAGCTGTTTTTT CAWRRGWAGELFF
TRBJ1-6 TRBD1 18 TRBV6-1 - TGTGCCAGCAGTGAAGCCTTCACAGGGGACTCCTATAATTCACCCCTCCACTTT CASSEAFTGDSYNSPLHF
TRBJ2-1 TRBD1 12 TRBV30 - TGTGCCTGGAGCAGGGACAGGAATGAGCAGTTCTTC CAWSRDRNEQFF
TRBJ1-3 - 18 TRBV3-1/TRBV3-2 - TGTGCCAGCAGCCAAATTTTTCCCGGGGGAAAATTTGGAAACACCATATATTTT CASSQIFPGGKFGNTIYF
TRBJ1-3 - 15 TRBV25-1 - TGTGCCAGCAGTGAAGAGGGTCTGACTGGAAACACCATATATTTT CASSEEGLTGNTIYF
TRBJ2-1 - 15 TRBV25-1 - TGTGCCAGCAGTGAATTGGAGGGATGGTACAATGAGCAGTTCTTC CASSELEGWYNEQFF
TRBJ2-2 - 14 TRBV15 - TGTGCCACCAGCAGAGTAAAGGAGCCCGGGGAGCTGTTTTTT CATSRVKEPGELFF
TRBJ1-5 - 13 TRBV29-1 - TGCAGCGTTGCTCAGTCTCCGGGTCAGCCCCAGCATTTT CSVAQSPGQPQHF